The rows below give T cell receptor beta chains drawn from one sample of a study of neurological immune-mediated disorders. TCRdb reanalysed the 5' RACE reads using MiXCR and keeps one entry per CDR3 protein. Among around 60,000 distinct CDR3 sequences listed, roughly 10% were seen once. Sequenced: PBMCs. The source of these receptors is a male donor with HTLV-1-associated myelopathy (HAM/TSP). Both conserved end residues are trimmed from each CDR3. Part of the rows lack a size; the others show once, few, many or a class for expanded clones.

NA,TRBV18,TRBJ2-7,ASSPKTGQSYEQY
NA,TRBV15,TRBJ1-1,PTSRGGQVRTEAF
many,TRBV2,TRBJ2-7,ASSEGPRGYEQY
many,TRBV7-9,TRBJ1-4,ASSLGGSVNEKLF
many,TRBV5-1,TRBJ2-1,ASSPLAGGPNEQF
many,TRBV20-1,TRBJ1-5,SAAGQYSNQPQH
few,TRBV6-5,TRBJ2-3,ASSYGDRGTDTQY
many,TRBV12-5,TRBJ2-5,ASGLVDSDGFQETQY
NA,TRBV6-2/TRBV6-3,TRBJ2-1,ASSYSGTRPYNEQF
many,TRBV2,TRBJ2-1,ASTGRGAGVNEQF
many,TRBV5-1,TRBJ2-5,ASSLGPAGGQETQY
NA,TRBV5-1,TRBJ2-1,DSSFEEAGGYNEQF
few,TRBV6-5,TRBJ2-7,ASSPQGLGSSYEQY
many,TRBV6-5,TRBJ1-5,ASSWTSKNQPQH
many,TRBV10-2,TRBJ2-7,ASSDPAGGPSYEQY
many,TRBV10-1,TRBJ2-5,ASSEMRGGQETQY
many,TRBV28,TRBJ2-7,ASSLLGGPEQY
many,TRBV14,TRBJ1-5,ASSLTGGASNQPQH
NA,TRBV29-1,TRBJ1-3,SVDKDPSDPSGNTIY
many,TRBV27,TRBJ1-1,ASRDRRNTEAF
many,TRBV29-1,TRBJ1-4,SAITSRGFNEKLF
many,TRBV3-1,TRBJ1-1,ASSQDYGGDAF
NA,TRBV6-1,TRBJ2-3,ASSEAPGANSADTQY
few,TRBV2,TRBJ2-5,ATHGTVVFETQY
many,TRBV30,TRBJ2-7,AWNPPGRGSSYEQY
NA,TRBV7-2,TRBJ1-5,ASSLIGMGKWNQPQH
many,TRBV19,TRBJ2-2,AISGTRNTGELF
many,TRBV5-1,TRBJ2-6,ASSLFASGANVLT
many,TRBV10-2,TRBJ1-2,ASSEALGTGYGYT
few,TRBV7-2,TRBJ1-2,ASSLGGVGYT
many,TRBV20-1,TRBJ1-2,SARAPFSGLGGYT
many,TRBV5-1,TRBJ2-2,ASSRTGSGELF
NA,TRBV6-2/TRBV6-3,TRBJ1-5,ASKPAGWNQPQH
many,TRBV29-1,TRBJ1-1,SANGQLNTEAF
many,TRBV28,TRBJ1-2,ASSLEGPKGYT
many,TRBV29-1,TRBJ2-1,SDPKQGAGSYNEQF
NA,TRBV9,TRBJ2-3,VSSVGLLPTDTQY
many,TRBV29-1,TRBJ2-3,SGQLGQGQY
few,TRBV30,TRBJ1-1,AWINVNTEAF
many,TRBV7-9,TRBJ2-3,ASRGPDTQY
many,TRBV28,TRBJ2-1,ASSLRELAGGRPDNEQF
many,TRBV6-5,TRBJ2-7,ASSSTKIQGTVHEQY
many,TRBV7-2,TRBJ2-3,ASSPQLAGKPADTQY
many,TRBV7-2,TRBJ2-7,ASSLRGGLLEQY
many,TRBV29-1,TRBJ2-5,SVDALAGGTQY
many,TRBV12-3/TRBV12-4,TRBJ2-7,ASSLNLGGQVSYEQY
few,TRBV15,TRBJ1-4,ATSARQDLNEKLF
many,TRBV12-3/TRBV12-4,TRBJ1-2,ASSSDGNGYGYT
NA,TRBV7-6,TRBJ2-5,ASSSSGLAGTWETQY
many,TRBV24-1,TRBJ2-3,ATSDLYRGQDTQY
many,TRBV12-3/TRBV12-4,TRBJ1-1,ASRRQLMNTEAF
many,TRBV25-1,TRBJ1-2,ASSETGIYGYT
many,TRBV7-2,TRBJ1-1,ASSLRQNTEAF
many,TRBV29-1,TRBJ2-1,SLQGPGGLYNEQF
many,TRBV29-1,TRBJ2-5,SSSGTGGMSKTQY
many,TRBV5-1,TRBJ1-1,ASSFVADTEAF
many,TRBV18,TRBJ2-7,ASSPPGQSYEQY
many,TRBV2,TRBJ2-3,ASSELGGSDTQY